This entry lists 32 T cell receptor beta chains sequenced from one sample in a study of identifying expanded T cells in peripheral blood (dated by TCRdb to between 2017 and 2020). Library method: the immunoSEQ multiplex PCR assay. As stored in TCRdb, this immuneACCESS dataset retains in-frame rearrangements with V and J assigned. A fraction of the clones does not appear; measured against another copy, unresolved V genes explain less than half of the discrepancy, and the remainder lacks a known reason. The sample contains about 78,000 clones, 70% to 90% of them found a single time. Of the sample, 18% falls within the top ten clones. Sequences were obtained from blood. The receptor set was obtained from a person aged 18 to 75 in good health.

The chain links TRBV2 to TRBJ1-4; D possibly corresponds to TRBD1 (6 bases). The CDR3 contains 14 residues. From germline, CDR1 is SNHLY and CDR2 FYNNEI. Trimming removed 6 bases from V and 3 bases from J, with 11 bases in between. CDR3 in amino acids: CASRGGVANEKLFF. CDR3 DNA: TGTGCCAGCAGAGGGGGGGTTGCTAATGAAAAACTGTTTTTT.

The chain couples TRBV6-1 to TRBJ1-3; D might be TRBD1 (6 bases). Trimming stripped 0 bases from V and 0 bases from J, with 18 bases between. CDR1 is MNHNS, CDR2 SASEGT, per germline. The CDR3 consists of 19 residues. The CDR3 DNA reads as TGTGCCAGCAGTGAAGCGCTTCAGACAGGCCGCAGCTCTGGAAACACCATATATTTT. Its translation is CASSEALQTGRSSGNTIYF.

CDR3 bases: TGTGCCAGCAGCCCTAACCATCAGGCGTCCTATAATTCACCCCTCCACTTT. The encoded protein is CASSPNHQASYNSPLHF. The chain carries TRBV7-6 and TRBJ1-6; D is unresolved. Trimming took 5 bases from V and 1 from J, leaving 15 bases between them. The CDR3 extends over 17 amino acids. CDR1 and CDR2 (germline): SGHVS, FNYEAQ. Based on the CDR3 plus reference TRBV7-6 and TRBJ1-6, the full variable domain is GAGVSQSPRYKVTKRGQDVALRCDPISGHVSLYWYRQALGQGPEFLTYFNYEAQQDKSGLPNDRFSAERPEGSISTLTIQRTEQRDSAMYRCASSPNHQASYNSPLHFGNGTRLTVT.

V gene TRBV7-2 combines with J gene TRBJ1-2, with 8 nucleotides matching TRBD1. This CDR3 is 16 amino acids long. V gave up 1 base and J gave up 4 bases; unmatched junction bases: 8. Germline V gene data show CDR1 as SGHTA and CDR2 as FQGNSA. CDR3 sequence (DNA): TGTGCCAGCAGCTTAGTAGTGGCAGGGGGCAGCTATGGCTACACCTTC. Translating it yields CASSLVVAGGSYGYTF.

V and J are TRBV10-3 and TRBJ2-3; perhaps TRBD1 as D (5 bases). Trimming left V 6 bases short and J 1 base short, with 17 bases between. CDR3 length: 16 residues. Germline CDR1 is ENHRY and CDR2 is SYGVKD. CDR3 sequence (DNA): TGTGCCATCAGGAACTGGGGCGGTTCGGGCACAGATACGCAGTATTTT. Translating it yields CAIRNWGGSGTDTQYF.

The rearrangement links TRBV28 to TRBJ1-4; 8 bases agree with TRBD1. The CDR3 is 14 residues long. Germline V gene data show CDR1 as MDHEN and CDR2 as SYDVKM. Losses at the gene ends were 6 bases for V and 8 bases for J; bases not matched to a gene: 8. The CDR3 bases are TGTGCCAGCAGCCCACCGGCAGGGGGCGAAAAACTGTTTTTT. It is translated as CASSPPAGGEKLFF. The whole variable domain, remainder taken from reference TRBV28 and TRBJ1-4, is DVKVTQSSRYLVKRTGEKVFLECVQDMDHENMFWYRQDPGLGLRLIYFSYDVKMKEKGDIPEGYSVSREKKERFSLILESASTNQTSMYLCASSPPAGGEKLFFGSGTQLSVL.

This clone was recorded a few times. The genes are TRBV7-2 and TRBJ2-2, with D perhaps matching TRBD1 or TRBD2 (6 bases each). V shed 3 bases and J shed 4 bases, with 9 bases lying between them. Per germline, CDR1 SGHTA and CDR2 FQGNSA. The CDR3 spans 14 residues. DNA of the CDR3: TGTGCCAGCAGCTTGGGGGGCCCCACCGGGGAGCTGTTTTTT. It translates to CASSLGGPTGELFF. Variable domain in full (rest from reference TRBV7-2 and TRBJ2-2): GAGVSQSPSNKVTEKGKDVELRCDPISGHTALYWYRQSLGQGLEFLIYFQGNSAPDKSGLPSDRFSAERTGGSVSTLTIQRTQQEDSAVYLCASSLGGPTGELFFGEGSRLTVL.

The chain joins TRBV6-1 to TRBJ2-7; D is possibly TRBD1 or TRBD2 (5 bases each). The CDR3 has 13 residues. In germline, CDR1 is MNHNS, CDR2 SASEGT. Trimming pared 2 bases from V and 7 bases from J, leaving 12 bases between. The CDR3 loop reads CASSEQWDREQYF. The CDR3 nucleotides read TGTGCCAGCAGTGAACAGTGGGACCGAGAGCAGTACTTC.

The rearrangement links TRBV5-1 to TRBJ1-2; D possibly corresponds to TRBD1 (5 bases). CDR1 SGHRS and CDR2 YFSETQ come from the germline V gene. Trimming stripped 4 bases from V and 2 bases from J, with 12 bases between. The CDR3 covers 14 residues. CDR3 loop: CASSPRDGNYGYTF. The CDR3 DNA reads as TGCGCCAGCAGCCCCCGGGACGGAAACTATGGCTACACCTTC.

The rearrangement links TRBV27 to TRBJ2-1; possibly TRBD2 for D (7 bases). The germline CDR1 and CDR2 sequences are MNHEY and SMNVEV (reference sequence). V dropped 3 bases and J dropped 4 bases, with 37 bases sitting between them. This CDR3 has 23 residues. In DNA, the CDR3 is TGTGCCAGCAGTTTCAGGCTGCAATTGAGGGGACTATACTCAGAGGGGGGTTACAATGAGCAGTTCTTC. Translation: CASSFRLQLRGLYSEGGYNEQFF.

The chain is built from TRBV18 and TRBJ2-7; tentatively, D is TRBD1 or TRBD2 (5 bases each). The CDR3 runs 16 residues. Germline V lookup: CDR1 KGHSH, CDR2 LQKENI. The germline V and J ends were trimmed by 2 bases and 0 bases, with 14 bases remaining between them. DNA for the CDR3: TGTGCCAGCTCACCATCTCGGGCAGGGAGCTCCTACGAGCAGTACTTC. It yields the protein CASSPSRAGSSYEQYF.

The chain has TRBV9 and TRBJ2-4; 8 nucleotides line up with TRBD2. The CDR3 sequence is 14 residues long. V lost 5 bases to trimming and J lost 6 bases; unmatched junction nucleotides: 7. CDR1 is SGDLS, CDR2 YYNGEE, per germline. The CDR3 spells CASRARAGGNIQYF. The CDR3 bases are TGTGCCAGCAGAGCCAGGGCGGGAGGAAACATTCAGTACTTC.

This clone was counted once. The V gene is TRBV6-5, the J gene TRBJ2-7, with 7 bases fitting TRBD1. There are 15 residues in the CDR3. CDR1 MNHEY and CDR2 SVGAGI come from the germline V gene. Trimming removed 5 bases from V and 5 bases from J; junction bases left unmatched: 12. This chain's CDR3 is CASSTAGTAVNEQYF. CDR3 bases: TGTGCCAGCAGTACCGCCGGGACAGCGGTGAACGAGCAGTACTTC.

The chain is built from TRBV4-3 and TRBJ1-4; D gene unclear. Trimming removed 0 bases at V and 0 bases at J, with 14 bases between. Germline CDR1 is LGHNA and CDR2 is YSLEER. The CDR3 is 18 amino acids. CDR3 coding DNA: TGCGCCAGCAGCCAAGATCCCCCCCCCGGGGCAACTAATGAAAAACTGTTTTTT. It is translated as CASSQDPPPGATNEKLFF.

The chain couples TRBV4-3 to TRBJ2-1; no firm D call. CDR1 is LGHNA and CDR2 is YSLEER in the germline V gene. With 7 bases removed from V and 1 base from J, the gap between germline ends came to 14 bases. CDR3 length equals 15 residues. The CDR3 loop is CASTPSTFSYNEQFF. In DNA, the CDR3 is TGCGCCAGCACCCCTAGTACATTTTCCTACAATGAGCAGTTCTTC.

The V call is TRBV15, the J call TRBJ2-7; D ambiguous. This CDR3 has 13 residues. Germline CDR1 and CDR2: LNHNV and YYDKDF (reference sequence). The V end lost 0 bases, the J end lost 3 bases, and 6 bases lay between the germline ends. The CDR3 nucleotides are TGTGCCACCAGCAGAGAGGGCGGCTACGAGCAGTACTTC. It specifies CATSREGGYEQYF. Full variable domain (missing parts from reference TRBV15 and TRBJ2-7): DAMVIQNPRYQVTQFGKPVTLSCSQTLNHNVMYWYQQKSSQAPKLLFHYYDKDFNNEADTPDNFQSRRPNTSFCFLDIRSPGLGDTAMYLCATSREGGYEQYFGPGTRLTVT.

Notes on this clone: Germline is not matched at one junction end, which may reflect a read error. The chain is built from TRBV7-7 and TRBJ2-1; 8 bases match TRBD2. CDR3 length: 15 residues. Germline V gene lookup returns CDR1 SSHAT and CDR2 FNYEAQ (reference sequence). In DNA, the CDR3 is TGTGCTAGCAGCTTGAATGGCGGGAGGAGTGATGAGCAGTTCTTC. Residues: CASSLNGGRSDEQFF.

CDR3: CSGDRGSYNEQFF. The CDR3 nucleotides are TGCAGCGGCGACAGGGGATCCTACAATGAGCAGTTCTTC. The V call is TRBV29-1, the J call TRBJ2-1; 8 positions agree with TRBD1. The V gene's germline CDR1 is SQVTM and CDR2 ANQGSEA. Trimming removed 7 bases from V and 1 base from J; junction bases left unmatched: 3. CDR3 length: 13 residues.

The gene calls are TRBV6-5 and TRBJ2-6, with no clear D. The CDR3 loop spans 14 amino acids. Deletions cut 5 bases from V and 0 bases from J, with 5 bases between. Per germline, CDR1 MNHEY and CDR2 SVGAGI. Here the CDR3 reads CASSANSGANVLTF. The CDR3 bases are TGTGCCAGCAGTGCTAACTCTGGGGCCAACGTCCTGACTTTC.

The chain joins TRBV4-3 to TRBJ2-1, with D perhaps TRBD1 or TRBD2 (5 bases each). Per the germline V gene, CDR1 is LGHNA and CDR2 is YSLEER. Trimming shortened V by 0 bases and J by 10 bases, and 10 bases separated the two germline ends. This CDR3 spans 13 amino acids. The CDR3 loop reads CASSQDGAREQFF. DNA of the CDR3: TGCGCCAGCAGCCAAGACGGGGCTAGAGAGCAGTTCTTC.

The chain employs TRBV27 and TRBJ2-1; D unresolved. This CDR3 has 15 residues. Trimming removed 4 bases from V and 0 bases from J, with 10 bases in between. Germline assignment: CDR1 MNHEY and CDR2 SMNVEV (reference sequence). CDR3 sequence reads: CASSSRPSSYNEQFF. In DNA form, the CDR3 reads TGTGCCAGCAGTTCCCGACCGAGCTCCTACAATGAGCAGTTCTTC.

The genes are TRBV10-3 and TRBJ2-1; TRBD1 agrees at 9 bases. The V segment lost 0 bases and the J segment 4 bases; nucleotides outside the gene matches: 19. From germline, CDR1 is ENHRY and CDR2 SYGVKD. CDR3 length equals 21 residues. The CDR3 region is CAISESLSLFPAGTGYNEQFF. The CDR3 region has the DNA TGTGCCATCAGTGAGTCGCTATCCCTATTTCCCGCCGGGACAGGGTACAATGAGCAGTTCTTC.

This clone was observed a single time. CDR3: CSAGRGETQYF. The CDR3 nucleotides are TGCAGTGCTGGCCGAGGAGAGACCCAGTACTTC. The J gene is TRBJ2-5, the V gene TRBV20-1; no clear D. The CDR3 length is 11 residues. The germline CDR1 and CDR2 sequences are DFQATT and SNEGSKA (reference sequence). Trimming shortened V by 5 bases and J by 4 bases, and 8 bases separated the two germline ends.

V gene TRBV11-2 combines with J gene TRBJ2-7; maybe TRBD1 (6 bases). CDR3 length: 14 residues. Germline-derived CDR1 and CDR2 are SGHAT and FQNNGV. The ends were cut back, 2 bases at V and 2 bases at J, with 10 bases in the middle. CDR3 sequence reads: CASSLQGNAYEQYF. Here the CDR3 DNA reads TGTGCCAGCAGCTTACAGGGGAACGCCTACGAGCAGTACTTC.

V is TRBV4-2 and J is TRBJ2-7; TRBD1 aligns across 9 bases. The germline V gene has CDR1 LGHNA and CDR2 YNFKEQ. The CDR3 consists of 16 residues. Losses at the gene ends were 1 base for V and 2 bases for J; bases not matched to a gene: 6. DNA for the CDR3: TGTGCCAGCAGCCAAGTAGGGACAGGGTTTCCCTACGAGCAGTACTTC. Protein sequence: CASSQVGTGFPYEQYF.

The chain links TRBV7-9 to TRBJ2-7; D ambiguous. The germline V gene encodes CDR1 SEHNR and CDR2 FQNEAQ (reference sequence). With 1 base removed from V and 2 bases from J, the gap between germline ends came to 9 bases. The CDR3 loop spans 14 amino acids. CDR3 sequence: CASSLGGPPYEQYF. CDR3 DNA sequence: TGTGCCAGCAGCTTAGGTGGCCCCCCCTACGAGCAGTACTTC.

This clone was counted between two and nine times. The genes are TRBV19 and TRBJ1-2, with no clear D. The CDR3 spans 15 residues. Trimming cost V 1 base and J 2 bases, with 11 bases left between them. The germline V gene has CDR1 LNHDA and CDR2 SQIVND (reference sequence). The CDR3 spells CASSIVGTVNYGYTF. CDR3 nucleotide sequence: TGTGCCAGTAGTATAGTGGGTACGGTCAACTATGGCTACACCTTC.

The chain employs TRBV10-2 and TRBJ2-5; 8 nucleotides align to TRBD1. The germline V gene has CDR1 WSHSY and CDR2 SAAADI. This CDR3 comprises 14 residues. Trimming took 3 bases from V and 1 from J; bases not matched to a gene: 1. The CDR3 spells CASSEGQGQETQYF. CDR3 nucleotides: TGCGCCAGCAGTGAAGGACAGGGCCAAGAGACCCAGTACTTC.

The chain couples TRBV18 to TRBJ2-1, with TRBD2 identical over 8 bases. The CDR3 spans 14 residues. The germline V gene encodes CDR1 KGHSH and CDR2 LQKENI. With V trimmed by 3 bases and J by 10 bases, 8 bases remained unmatched. In nucleotides, the CDR3 is TGTGCCAGCTCACCTGAAGCGGGAGATAGGGAGCAGTTCTTC. Translating gives CASSPEAGDREQFF.

The rearrangement joins TRBV27 to TRBJ2-7; tentatively, D is TRBD2 (5 bases). V lost 1 base and J lost 2, with 24 bases in between. Germline V gene data show CDR1 as MNHEY and CDR2 as SMNVEV (reference sequence). This CDR3 is 19 amino acids long. The CDR3 sequence is CASSLFPPHPPRVTYEQYF. CDR3 DNA sequence: TGTGCCAGCAGTTTATTCCCCCCCCATCCCCCGAGGGTCACCTACGAGCAGTACTTC.

This clone was seen a handful of times. The chain joins TRBV19 to TRBJ1-5; D perhaps matches TRBD1 (5 bases). Trimming cost V 2 bases and J 6 bases, with 8 bases left between them. Germline V CDR1 and CDR2: LNHDA, SQIVND (reference sequence). CDR3 length: 13 amino acids. The CDR3 nucleotides are TGTGCCAGTAGTATACTTGGGGGTCAGCCCCAGCATTTT. This sequence encodes CASSILGGQPQHF.

This sequence joins TRBV6-1 and TRBJ2-1, with D possibly being TRBD2 (6 bases). Trimming took off 3 bases at V and 7 bases at J, with 13 bases between the two ends. Germline CDR1 MNHNS, CDR2 SASEGT. This CDR3 has 14 amino acids. This CDR3 reads CASSETGAWNEQFF. The CDR3 DNA is TGTGCCAGCAGTGAGACGGGAGCCTGGAATGAGCAGTTCTTC.